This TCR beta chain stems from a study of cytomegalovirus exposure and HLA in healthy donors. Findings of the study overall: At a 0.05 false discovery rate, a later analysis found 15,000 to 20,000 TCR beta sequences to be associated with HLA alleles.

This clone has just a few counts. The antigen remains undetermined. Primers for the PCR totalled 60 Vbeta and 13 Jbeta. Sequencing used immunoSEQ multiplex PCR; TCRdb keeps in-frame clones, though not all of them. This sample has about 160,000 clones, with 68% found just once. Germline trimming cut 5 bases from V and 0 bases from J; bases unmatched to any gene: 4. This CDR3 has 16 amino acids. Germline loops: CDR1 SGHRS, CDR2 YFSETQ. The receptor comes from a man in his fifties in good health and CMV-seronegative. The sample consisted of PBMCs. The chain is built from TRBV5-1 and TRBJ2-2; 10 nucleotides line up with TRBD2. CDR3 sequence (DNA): TGCGCCAGCAGTCATAGCGGGGGGACGAACACCGGGGAGCTGTTTTTT. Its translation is CASSHSGGTNTGELFF. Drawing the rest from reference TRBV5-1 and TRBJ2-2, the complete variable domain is KAGVTQTPRYLIKTRGQQVTLSCSPISGHRSVSWYQQTPGQGLQFLFEYFSETQRNKGNFPGRFSGRQFSNSRSEMNVSTLELGDSALYLCASSHSGGTNTGELFFGEGSRLTVL.